This entry describes one T cell receptor beta chain. No antigen is known for it. The record originates from a study of T cells in Graves' hyperthyroidism and ophthalmopathy. Overall study findings and caveats: The blood repertoire included most of the expanded thyroid clonotypes above 0.001.

The V gene lost 6 bases and the J gene lost 2 bases, with 16 bases spanning the gap. This CDR3 is 15 amino acids long. The germline V gene has CDR1 SGHRS and CDR2 YFSETQ. RNA transcripts provided the source from which TCR beta CDR3 regions were amplified. First-round RT-PCR of the TCR CDR3 relied on the HTBI primer set. TCRdb ran MiXCR on the multiplex PCR reads and lists one entry per CDR3 protein. The table records a few hundred thousand distinct CDR3 sequences, about a sixth of them present only once. The receptor was isolated from a woman in her forties or fifties with Graves' hyperthyroidism. J is TRBJ2-3 and V is TRBV5-1; D not resolved. The sample was blood. CDR3 protein: CASNLKGTFTDTQYF. CDR3 bases: TGCGCCAGCAACCTTAAGGGCACTTTCACAGATACGCAGTATTTT. The full variable domain, with the rest looked up from reference TRBV5-1 and TRBJ2-3, is KAGVTQTPRYLIKTRGQQVTLSCSPISGHRSVSWYQQTPGQGLQFLFEYFSETQRNKGNFPGRFSGRQFSNSRSEMNVSTLELGDSALYLCASNLKGTFTDTQYFGPGTRLTVL.